This paragraph reports one TCR beta chain. Its antigen is not known. The PCR made use of 60 Vbeta and 13 Jbeta primers. TCRdb's copy holds only in-frame clones and misses some; the assay was immunoSEQ multiplex PCR. The table includes 150,000 to 170,000 clones, more than 70% detected once. The record originates from a study of cytomegalovirus exposure and HLA in healthy donors. Overall study findings and caveats: Common viral pathogens (according to a later analysis) appeared linked to several of the most significant clusters.

Though probably carrying unrecorded immune exposures, donors were nominally healthy at sampling. This clonotype was sampled from a woman aged 40 to 50 in good health and CMV-seropositive. The sample consisted of PBMCs.

CDR3 nucleotide sequence: TGCGCCAGCAGCTTGGCCTCGGGACAGCCAACCTACGAGCAGTACTTC. Translation: CASSLASGQPTYEQYF. The rearrangement uses TRBV5-1 and TRBJ2-7, with TRBD1 identical over 7 bases. V shed 0 bases and J 2 bases; nucleotides not matched to a gene: 8. Germline V gene lookup returns CDR1 SGHRS and CDR2 YFSETQ. CDR3 length: 16 amino acids.